The clone carrying this T cell receptor (beta chain) was found a few times. These data belong to a study of cytomegalovirus exposure and HLA in healthy donors. The V end was cut by 6 bases, the J end by 3 bases, with 15 bases between. Germline V lookup: CDR1 SSHAT, CDR2 FNYEAQ (reference sequence). The CDR3 covers 15 residues. PCR used 60 Vbeta primers and 13 Jbeta primers. TCRdb's table, derived via immunoSEQ multiplex PCR, lists solely in-frame clones and lacks some. The repertoire holds 110,000 or so clones, with 74% as singletons. The chain links TRBV7-7 to TRBJ1-5; D remains unclear. Sequenced sample: PBMCs. This clonotype was sampled from a human donor in good health. The DNA for the CDR3 is TGTGCCAGCAGGAATGACTGCTGTTTCAATCAGCCCCAGCATTTT. Its protein is CASRNDCCFNQPQHF.